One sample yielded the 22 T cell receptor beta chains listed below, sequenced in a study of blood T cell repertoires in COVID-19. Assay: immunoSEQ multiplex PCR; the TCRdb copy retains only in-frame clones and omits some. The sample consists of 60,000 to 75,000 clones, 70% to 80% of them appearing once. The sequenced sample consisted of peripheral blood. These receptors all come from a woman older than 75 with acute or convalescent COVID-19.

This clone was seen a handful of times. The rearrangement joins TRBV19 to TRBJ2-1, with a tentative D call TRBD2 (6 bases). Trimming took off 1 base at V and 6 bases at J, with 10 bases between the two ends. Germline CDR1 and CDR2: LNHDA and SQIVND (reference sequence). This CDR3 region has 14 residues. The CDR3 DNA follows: TGTGCCAGTAGTATAGCGGGAGATCCCAATGAGCAGTTCTTC. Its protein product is CASSIAGDPNEQFF.

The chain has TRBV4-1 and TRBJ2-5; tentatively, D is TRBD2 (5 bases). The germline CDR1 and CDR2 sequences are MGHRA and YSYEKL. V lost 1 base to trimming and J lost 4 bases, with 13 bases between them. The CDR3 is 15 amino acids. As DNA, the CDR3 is TGCGCCAGCAGCCAAGGTCTAGCTTTAGGAGAGACCCAGTACTTC. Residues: CASSQGLALGETQYF.

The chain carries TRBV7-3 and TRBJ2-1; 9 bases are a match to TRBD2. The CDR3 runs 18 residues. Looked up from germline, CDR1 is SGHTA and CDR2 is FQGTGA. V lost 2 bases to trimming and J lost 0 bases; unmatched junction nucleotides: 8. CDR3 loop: CASSLGGLSGSSYNEQFF. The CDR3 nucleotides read TGTGCCAGCAGCTTAGGGGGCCTTAGCGGGAGCTCCTACAATGAGCAGTTCTTC. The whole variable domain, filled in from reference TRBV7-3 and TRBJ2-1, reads GAGVSQTPSNKVTEKGKYVELRCDPISGHTALYWYRQSLGQGPEFLIYFQGTGAADDSGLPNDRFFAVRPEGSVSTLKIQRTERGDSAVYLCASSLGGLSGSSYNEQFFGPGTRLTVL.

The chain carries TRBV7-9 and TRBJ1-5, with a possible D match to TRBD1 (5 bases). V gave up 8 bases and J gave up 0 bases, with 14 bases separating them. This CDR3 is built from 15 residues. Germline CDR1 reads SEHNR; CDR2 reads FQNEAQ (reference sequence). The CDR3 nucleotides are TGTGCCAGCGCCCCGGGGGAGATTAGCAATCAGCCCCAGCATTTT. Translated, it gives CASAPGEISNQPQHF.

The CDR3 DNA sequence: TGTGCCAGTAGTATTTATAATGAGCAGTTCTTC. It translates to CASSIYNEQFF. The V and J genes are TRBV19 and TRBJ2-1, with no clear D. Looked up from germline, CDR1 is LNHDA and CDR2 is SQIVND (reference sequence). The length of the CDR3 is 11 residues. With 3 bases removed from V and 7 bases from J, the gap between germline ends came to 4 bases.

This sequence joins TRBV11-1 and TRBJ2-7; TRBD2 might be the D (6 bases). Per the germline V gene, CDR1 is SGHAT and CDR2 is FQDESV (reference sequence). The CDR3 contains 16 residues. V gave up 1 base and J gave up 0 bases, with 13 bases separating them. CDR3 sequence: CASSLGASVSSYEQYF. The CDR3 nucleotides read TGTGCCAGCAGCTTAGGAGCTAGCGTAAGCTCCTACGAGCAGTACTTC. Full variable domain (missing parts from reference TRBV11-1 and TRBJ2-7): EAEVAQSPRYKITEKSQAVAFWCDPISGHATLYWYRQILGQGPELLVQFQDESVVDDSQLPKDRFSAERLKGVDSTLKIQPAELGDSAMYLCASSLGASVSSYEQYFGPGTRLTVT.

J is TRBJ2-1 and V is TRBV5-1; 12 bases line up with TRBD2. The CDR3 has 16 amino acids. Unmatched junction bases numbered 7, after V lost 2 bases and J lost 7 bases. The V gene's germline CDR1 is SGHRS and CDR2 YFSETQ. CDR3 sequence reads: CASSLTLAGGPNEQFF. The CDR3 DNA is TGCGCCAGCAGCTTAACTCTAGCGGGAGGGCCAAATGAGCAGTTCTTC.

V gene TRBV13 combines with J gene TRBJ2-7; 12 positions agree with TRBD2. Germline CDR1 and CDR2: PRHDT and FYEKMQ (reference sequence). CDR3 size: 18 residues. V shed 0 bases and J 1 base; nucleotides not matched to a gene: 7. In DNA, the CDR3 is TGTGCCAGCAGCTTAGGAGTTGATCTAGCGGGAGGGTCCTACGAGCAGTACTTC. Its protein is CASSLGVDLAGGSYEQYF.

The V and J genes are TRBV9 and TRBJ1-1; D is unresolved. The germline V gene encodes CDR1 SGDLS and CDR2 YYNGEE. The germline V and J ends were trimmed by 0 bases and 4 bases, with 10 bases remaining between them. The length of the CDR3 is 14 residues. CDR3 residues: CASSVERDSTEAFF. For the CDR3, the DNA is TGTGCCAGCAGCGTAGAGAGGGATAGCACTGAAGCTTTCTTT.

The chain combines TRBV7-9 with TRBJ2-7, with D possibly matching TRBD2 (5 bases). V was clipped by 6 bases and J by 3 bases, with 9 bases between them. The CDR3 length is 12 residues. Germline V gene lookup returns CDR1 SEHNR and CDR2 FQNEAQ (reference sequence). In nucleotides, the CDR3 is TGTGCCAGCAGGCTCGGGGACTACGAGCAGTACTTC. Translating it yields CASRLGDYEQYF.

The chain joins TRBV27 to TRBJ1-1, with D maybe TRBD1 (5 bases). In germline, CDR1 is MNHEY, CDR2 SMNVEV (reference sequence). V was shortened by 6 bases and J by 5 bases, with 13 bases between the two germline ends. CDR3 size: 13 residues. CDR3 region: CASRRPEGTEAFF. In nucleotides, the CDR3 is TGTGCCAGCAGGAGGCCGGAGGGGACTGAAGCTTTCTTT.

In DNA form, the CDR3 reads TGTGCCAGCAGCATAGGCGGAGGGCCGAGGAATGAGCAGTTCTTC. Translating gives CASSIGGGPRNEQFF. This chain joins TRBV7-9 and TRBJ2-1; possibly TRBD2 for D (6 bases). The germline V gene encodes CDR1 SEHNR and CDR2 FQNEAQ (reference sequence). This CDR3 comprises 15 residues. Trimming removed 5 bases from V and 7 bases from J, with 18 bases in between. Variable domain in full (rest from reference TRBV7-9 and TRBJ2-1): DTGVSQNPRHKITKRGQNVTFRCDPISEHNRLYWYRQTLGQGPEFLTYFQNEAQLEKSRLLSDRFSAERPKGSFSTLEIQRTEQGDSAMYLCASSIGGGPRNEQFFGPGTRLTVL.

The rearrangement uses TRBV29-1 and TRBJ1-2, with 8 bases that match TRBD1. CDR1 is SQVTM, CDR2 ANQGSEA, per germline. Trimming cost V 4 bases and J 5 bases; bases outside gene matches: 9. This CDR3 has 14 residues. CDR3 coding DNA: TGCAGCGTTGGGGCAGGGGGCTTTGATTATGGCTACACCTTC. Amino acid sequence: CSVGAGGFDYGYTF.

CDR3 nucleotides: TGTGCCAGCAGCACACGACTAGCGGGTTACAATGAGCAGTTCTTC. This codes for CASSTRLAGYNEQFF. This sequence joins TRBV7-3 and TRBJ2-1; TRBD2 matches 10 bases. Germline CDR1 and CDR2: SGHTA and FQGTGA. V lost 5 bases and J lost 4; bases outside the gene matches: 5. The CDR3 has 15 residues.

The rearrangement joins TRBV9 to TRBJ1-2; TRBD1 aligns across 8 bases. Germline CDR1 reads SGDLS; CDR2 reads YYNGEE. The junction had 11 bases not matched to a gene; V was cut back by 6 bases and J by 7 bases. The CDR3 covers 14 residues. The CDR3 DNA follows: TGTGCCAGCACCACTATCGGACAGGGAGTTGGCTACACCTTC. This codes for CASTTIGQGVGYTF.

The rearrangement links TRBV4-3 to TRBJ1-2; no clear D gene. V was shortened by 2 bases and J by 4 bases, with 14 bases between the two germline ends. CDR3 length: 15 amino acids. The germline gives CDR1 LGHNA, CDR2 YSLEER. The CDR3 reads CASSQRSLGSYGYTF. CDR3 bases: TGCGCCAGCAGCCAAAGGAGCCTCGGAAGCTATGGCTACACCTTC.

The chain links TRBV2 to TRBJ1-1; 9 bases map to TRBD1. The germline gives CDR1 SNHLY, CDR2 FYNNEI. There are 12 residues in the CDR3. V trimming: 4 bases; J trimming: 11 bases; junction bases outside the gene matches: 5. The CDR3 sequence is CASSVQGALAFF. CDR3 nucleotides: TGTGCCAGCAGTGTACAGGGGGCGTTGGCTTTCTTT.

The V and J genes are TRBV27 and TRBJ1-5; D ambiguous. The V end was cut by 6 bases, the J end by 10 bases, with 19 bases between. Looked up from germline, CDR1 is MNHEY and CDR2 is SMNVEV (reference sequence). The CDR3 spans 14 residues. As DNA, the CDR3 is TGTGCCAGCAGGCCTGAGTTGTCGAGTTTTCCCCAGCATTTT. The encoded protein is CASRPELSSFPQHF.

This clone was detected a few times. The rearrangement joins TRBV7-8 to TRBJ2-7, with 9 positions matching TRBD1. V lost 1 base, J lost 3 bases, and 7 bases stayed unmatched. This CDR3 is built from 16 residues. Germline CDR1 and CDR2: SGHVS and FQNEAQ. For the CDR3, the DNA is TGTGCCAGCAGCTTAGTAGGGGACAGGGAACACTACGAGCAGTACTTC. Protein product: CASSLVGDREHYEQYF.

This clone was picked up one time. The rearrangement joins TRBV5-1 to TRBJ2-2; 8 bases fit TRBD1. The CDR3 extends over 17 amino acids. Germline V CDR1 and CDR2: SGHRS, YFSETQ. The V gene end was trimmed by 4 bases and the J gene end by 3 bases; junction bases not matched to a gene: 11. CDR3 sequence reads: CASSQTPTGQDTGELFF. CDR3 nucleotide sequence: TGCGCCAGCAGCCAGACTCCGACGGGACAGGACACCGGGGAGCTGTTTTTT.

CDR3 DNA: TGTGCCAGTAGAGGACTAGACAGAGACGAGCAGTACTTC. It specifies CASRGLDRDEQYF. The chain recombines TRBV19 with TRBJ2-7, with TRBD2 identical over 7 bases. J lost 5 bases, V lost 6 bases, and 7 bases had no gene match. The CDR3 consists of 13 residues. Germline CDR1 is LNHDA and CDR2 is SQIVND (reference sequence).

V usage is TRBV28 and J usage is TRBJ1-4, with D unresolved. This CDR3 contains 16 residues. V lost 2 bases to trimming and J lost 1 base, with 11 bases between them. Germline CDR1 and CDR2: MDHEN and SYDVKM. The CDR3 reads CASSLLTLKTNEKLFF. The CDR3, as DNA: TGTGCCAGCAGTTTACTGACTCTAAAAACTAATGAAAAACTGTTTTTT.